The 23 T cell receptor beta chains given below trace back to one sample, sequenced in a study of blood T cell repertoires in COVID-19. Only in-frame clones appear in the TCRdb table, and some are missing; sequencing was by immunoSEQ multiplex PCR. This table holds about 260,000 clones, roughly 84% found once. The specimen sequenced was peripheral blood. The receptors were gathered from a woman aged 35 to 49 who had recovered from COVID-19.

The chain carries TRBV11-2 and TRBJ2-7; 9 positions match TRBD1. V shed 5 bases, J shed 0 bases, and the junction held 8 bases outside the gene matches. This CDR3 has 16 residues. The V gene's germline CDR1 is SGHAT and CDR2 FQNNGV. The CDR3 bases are TGTGCCAGCAGCCCAGACCGGGACAGGGCCTCCTACGAGCAGTACTTC. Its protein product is CASSPDRDRASYEQYF.

Written as DNA, the CDR3 is TGCGCCAGCAGCCAAGACGAGGGCCAAAACCAGCCCCAGCATTTT. Protein sequence: CASSQDEGQNQPQHF. V and J are TRBV4-1 and TRBJ1-5; no clear D. This CDR3 spans 15 amino acids. The germline CDR1 and CDR2 sequences are MGHRA and YSYEKL. V was trimmed by 0 bases and J by 7 bases, leaving 13 bases between them.

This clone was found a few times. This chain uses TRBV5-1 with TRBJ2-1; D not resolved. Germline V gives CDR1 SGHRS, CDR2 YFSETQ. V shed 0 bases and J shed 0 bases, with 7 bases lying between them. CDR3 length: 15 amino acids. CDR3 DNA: TGCGCCAGCAGCTTGGGTCAGATCTCCTACAATGAGCAGTTCTTC. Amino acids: CASSLGQISYNEQFF. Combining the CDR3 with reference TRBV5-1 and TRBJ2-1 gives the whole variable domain KAGVTQTPRYLIKTRGQQVTLSCSPISGHRSVSWYQQTPGQGLQFLFEYFSETQRNKGNFPGRFSGRQFSNSRSEMNVSTLELGDSALYLCASSLGQISYNEQFFGPGTRLTVL.

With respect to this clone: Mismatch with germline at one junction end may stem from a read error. In DNA form, the CDR3 reads TGTGCCAGTAATATAGGTGGGACAGGAATCAAGTATGGCTACACCTTC. Protein: CASNIGGTGIKYGYTF. J is TRBJ1-2 and V is TRBV19, with TRBD1 matching 8 bases. The CDR3 spans 16 residues. Germline V gene data show CDR1 as LNHDA and CDR2 as SQIVND (reference sequence).

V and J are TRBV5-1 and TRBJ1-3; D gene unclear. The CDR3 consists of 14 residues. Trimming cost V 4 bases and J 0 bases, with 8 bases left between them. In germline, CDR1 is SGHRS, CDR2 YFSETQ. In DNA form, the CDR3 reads TGCGCCAGCAGCGCTTACAACTCTGGAAACACCATATATTTT. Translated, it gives CASSAYNSGNTIYF.

The CDR3 protein is CASTSQGQVQETQYF. The CDR3 DNA is TGCGCCAGCACCTCTCAGGGACAGGTCCAAGAGACCCAGTACTTC. The chain recombines TRBV5-1 with TRBJ2-5; TRBD1 aligns across 8 bases. The V gene end was trimmed by 6 bases and the J gene end by 1 base; junction bases not matched to a gene: 8. This CDR3 region has 15 residues. Germline CDR1 and CDR2: SGHRS and YFSETQ. The whole variable domain, remainder taken from reference TRBV5-1 and TRBJ2-5, is KAGVTQTPRYLIKTRGQQVTLSCSPISGHRSVSWYQQTPGQGLQFLFEYFSETQRNKGNFPGRFSGRQFSNSRSEMNVSTLELGDSALYLCASTSQGQVQETQYFGPGTRLLVL.

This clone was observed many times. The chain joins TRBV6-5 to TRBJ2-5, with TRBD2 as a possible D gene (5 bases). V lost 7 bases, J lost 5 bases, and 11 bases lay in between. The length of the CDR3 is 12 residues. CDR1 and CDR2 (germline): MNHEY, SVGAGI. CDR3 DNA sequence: TGTGCCAGCACTCCAAGGAGGGAGACCCAGTACTTC. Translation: CASTPRRETQYF.

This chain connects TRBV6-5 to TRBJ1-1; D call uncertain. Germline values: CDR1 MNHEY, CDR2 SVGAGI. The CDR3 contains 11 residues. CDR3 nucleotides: TGTGCGACGGAGGGTGACACTGAAGCTTTCTTT. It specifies CATEGDTEAFF.

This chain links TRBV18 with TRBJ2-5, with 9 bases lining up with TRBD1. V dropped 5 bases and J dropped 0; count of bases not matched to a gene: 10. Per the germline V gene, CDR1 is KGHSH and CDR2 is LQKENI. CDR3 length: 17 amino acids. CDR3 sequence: CASSFRTGAHYQETQYF. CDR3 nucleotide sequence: TGTGCCAGCTCATTTCGGACAGGGGCCCACTACCAAGAGACCCAGTACTTC. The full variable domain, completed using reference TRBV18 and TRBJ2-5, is NAGVMQNPRHLVRRRGQEARLRCSPMKGHSHVYWYRQLPEEGLKFMVYLQKENIIDESGMPKERFSAEFPKEGPSILRIQQVVRGDSAAYFCASSFRTGAHYQETQYFGPGTRLLVL.

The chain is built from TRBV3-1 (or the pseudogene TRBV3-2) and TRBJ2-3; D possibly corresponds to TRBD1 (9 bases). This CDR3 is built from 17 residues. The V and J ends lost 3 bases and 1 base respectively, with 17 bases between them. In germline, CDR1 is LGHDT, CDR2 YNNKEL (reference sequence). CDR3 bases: TGTGCCAGCAGCCATCCCGGGGGGGACAGGGGCACAGATACGCAGTATTTT. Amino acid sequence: CASSHPGGDRGTDTQYF.

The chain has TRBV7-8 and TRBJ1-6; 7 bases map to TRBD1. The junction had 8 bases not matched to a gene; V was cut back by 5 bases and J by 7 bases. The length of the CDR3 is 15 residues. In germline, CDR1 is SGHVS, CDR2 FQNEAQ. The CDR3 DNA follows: TGTGCCAGCAGCCTGTATGGGACAGCCAATTCACCCCTCCACTTT. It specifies CASSLYGTANSPLHF.

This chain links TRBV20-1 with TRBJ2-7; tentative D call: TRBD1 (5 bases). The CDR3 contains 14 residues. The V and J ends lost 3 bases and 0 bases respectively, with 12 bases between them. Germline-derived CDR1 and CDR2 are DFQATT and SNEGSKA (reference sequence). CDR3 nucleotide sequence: TGCAGTGCTAGTTTGCCCACAGGCTCCTACGAGCAGTACTTC. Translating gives CSASLPTGSYEQYF.

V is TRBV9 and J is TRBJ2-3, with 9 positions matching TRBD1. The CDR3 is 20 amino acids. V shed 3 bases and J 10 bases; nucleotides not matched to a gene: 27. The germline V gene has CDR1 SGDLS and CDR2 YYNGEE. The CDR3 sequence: CASSAGQGNVWGASAGSQYF. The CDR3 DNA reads TGTGCCAGCAGCGCAGGACAGGGGAATGTGTGGGGGGCCAGTGCAGGGTCGCAGTATTTT. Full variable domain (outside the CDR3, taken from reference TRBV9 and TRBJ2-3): DSGVTQTPKHLITATGQRVTLRCSPRSGDLSVYWYQQSLDQGLQFLIQYYNGEERAKGNILERFSAQQFPDLHSELNLSSLELGDSALYFCASSAGQGNVWGASAGSQYFGPGTRLTVL.

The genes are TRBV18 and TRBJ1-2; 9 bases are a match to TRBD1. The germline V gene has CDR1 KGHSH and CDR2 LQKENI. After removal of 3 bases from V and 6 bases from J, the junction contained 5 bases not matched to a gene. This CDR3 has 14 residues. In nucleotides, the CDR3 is TGTGCCAGCTCACCCCGGACAGGGGACGATGGCTACACCTTC. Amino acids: CASSPRTGDDGYTF.

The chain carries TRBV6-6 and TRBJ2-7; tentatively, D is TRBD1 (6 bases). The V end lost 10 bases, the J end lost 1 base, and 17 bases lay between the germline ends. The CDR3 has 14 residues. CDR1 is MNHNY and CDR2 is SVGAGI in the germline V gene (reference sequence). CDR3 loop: CATSRDTSSYEQYF. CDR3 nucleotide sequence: TGTGCCACGTCCCGGGACACCTCATCCTACGAGCAGTACTTC.

The CDR3 reads CASSDAGMFSAGGYTF. The CDR3 DNA reads as TGTGCCAGCAGTGATGCGGGGATGTTTTCAGCTGGTGGCTACACCTTC. The gene calls are TRBV2 and TRBJ1-2; no clear D gene. V was cut by 3 bases and J by 7 bases, with 21 bases left in between. The length of the CDR3 is 16 residues. The V gene's germline CDR1 is SNHLY and CDR2 FYNNEI.

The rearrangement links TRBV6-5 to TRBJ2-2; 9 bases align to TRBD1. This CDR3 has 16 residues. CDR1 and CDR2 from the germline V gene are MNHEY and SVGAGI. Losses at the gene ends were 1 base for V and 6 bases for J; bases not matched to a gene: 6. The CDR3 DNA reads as TGTGCCAGCAGTTACTGGACAGGGGATCTCGCCGGGGAGCTGTTTTTT. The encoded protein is CASSYWTGDLAGELFF.

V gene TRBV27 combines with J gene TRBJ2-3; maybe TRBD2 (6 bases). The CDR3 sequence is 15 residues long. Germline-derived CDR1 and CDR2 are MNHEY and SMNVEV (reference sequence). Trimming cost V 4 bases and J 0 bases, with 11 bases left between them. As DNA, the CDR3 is TGTGCCAGCAGTTCCTCGGGGGTGAGCACAGATACGCAGTATTTT. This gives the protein CASSSSGVSTDTQYF.

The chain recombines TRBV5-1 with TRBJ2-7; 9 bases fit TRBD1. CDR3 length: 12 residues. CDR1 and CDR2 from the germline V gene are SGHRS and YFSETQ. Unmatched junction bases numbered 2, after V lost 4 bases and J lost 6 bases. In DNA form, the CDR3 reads TGCGCCAGCAGCGTGGACAGGGGCGAGCAGTACTTC. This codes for CASSVDRGEQYF. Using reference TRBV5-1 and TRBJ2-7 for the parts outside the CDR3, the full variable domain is KAGVTQTPRYLIKTRGQQVTLSCSPISGHRSVSWYQQTPGQGLQFLFEYFSETQRNKGNFPGRFSGRQFSNSRSEMNVSTLELGDSALYLCASSVDRGEQYFGPGTRLTVT.

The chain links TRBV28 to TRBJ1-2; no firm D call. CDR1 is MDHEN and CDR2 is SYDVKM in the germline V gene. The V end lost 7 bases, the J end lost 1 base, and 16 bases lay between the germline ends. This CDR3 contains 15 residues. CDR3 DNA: TGTGCCAGCACCCATGGGAGTAAACGTAACTATGGCTACACCTTC. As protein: CASTHGSKRNYGYTF.

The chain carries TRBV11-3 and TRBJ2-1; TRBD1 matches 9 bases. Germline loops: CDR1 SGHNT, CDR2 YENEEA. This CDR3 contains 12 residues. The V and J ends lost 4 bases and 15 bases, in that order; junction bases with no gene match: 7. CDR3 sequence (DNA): TGTGCCAGCAGCTCCGGGACAGGGAAGGCGTTCTTC. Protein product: CASSSGTGKAFF.

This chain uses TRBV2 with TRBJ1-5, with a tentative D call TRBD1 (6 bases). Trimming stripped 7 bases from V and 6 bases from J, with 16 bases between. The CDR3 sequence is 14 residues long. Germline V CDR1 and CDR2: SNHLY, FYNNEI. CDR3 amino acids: CASKPGVGIQPQHF. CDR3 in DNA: TGTGCCAGCAAGCCAGGGGTGGGGATTCAGCCCCAGCATTTT.

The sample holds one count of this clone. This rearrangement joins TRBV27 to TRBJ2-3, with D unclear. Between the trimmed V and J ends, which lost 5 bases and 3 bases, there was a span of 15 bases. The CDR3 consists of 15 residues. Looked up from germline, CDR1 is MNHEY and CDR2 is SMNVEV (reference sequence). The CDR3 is CASSLPPSGTDTQYF. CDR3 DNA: TGTGCCAGCAGTCTCCCCCCATCAGGAACAGATACGCAGTATTTT.